This T cell receptor beta chain was observed in a study of T cell responses to AZD1222 COVID-19 vaccine. Findings of the study overall: An increase in Spike-specific TCR breadth and depth was observed after two AZD1222 doses. Spike-wide coverage was observed for vaccine-associated CD4 TCRs, with dominant responses at 160-218 and 743-854.

As concerns this clone: Its antigen remains unknown.

Clones were read by immunoSEQ multiplex PCR, and TCRdb kept only the in-frame ones, dropping some. The sample lists 80,000 or so clones; just under 90% were seen once. CDR1 is MNHNY and CDR2 is SVGAGI in the germline V gene (reference sequence). V shed 5 bases and J shed 0 bases, with 14 bases lying between them. This CDR3 contains 17 residues. This clonotype originated in an adult in good health. The sample was peripheral blood, taken on day 0 of AZD1222 vaccination. The chain joins TRBV6-6 to TRBJ1-6; a possible D gene is TRBD1 (6 bases). CDR3 loop: CASSPPQGSSYNSPLHF. The CDR3 DNA reads TGTGCCAGCAGTCCTCCACAGGGAAGCTCCTATAATTCACCCCTCCACTTT.